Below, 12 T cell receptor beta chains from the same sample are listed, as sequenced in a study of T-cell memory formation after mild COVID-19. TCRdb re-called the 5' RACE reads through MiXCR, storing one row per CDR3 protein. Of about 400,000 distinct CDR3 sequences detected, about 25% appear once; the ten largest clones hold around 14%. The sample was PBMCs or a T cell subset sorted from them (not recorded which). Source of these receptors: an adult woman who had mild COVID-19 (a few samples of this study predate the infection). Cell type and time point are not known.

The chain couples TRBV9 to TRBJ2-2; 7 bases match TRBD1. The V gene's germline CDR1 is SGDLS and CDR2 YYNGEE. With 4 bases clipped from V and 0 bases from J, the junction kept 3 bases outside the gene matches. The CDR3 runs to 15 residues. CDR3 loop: CASSPTGSNTGELFF. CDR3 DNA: TGTGCCAGCAGCCCGACAGGGTCGAACACCGGGGAGCTGTTTTTT.

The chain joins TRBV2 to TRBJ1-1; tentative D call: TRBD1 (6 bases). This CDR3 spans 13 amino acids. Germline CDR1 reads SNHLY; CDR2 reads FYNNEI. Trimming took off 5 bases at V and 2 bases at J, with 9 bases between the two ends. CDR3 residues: CASSRGRNTEAFF. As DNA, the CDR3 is TGTGCCAGCAGTCGGGGGCGCAACACTGAAGCTTTCTTT.

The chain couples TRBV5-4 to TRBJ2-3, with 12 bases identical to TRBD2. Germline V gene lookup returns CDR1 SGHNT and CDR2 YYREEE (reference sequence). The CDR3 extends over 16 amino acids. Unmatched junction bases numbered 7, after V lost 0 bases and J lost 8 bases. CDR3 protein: CASSLGLAGGMGTQYF. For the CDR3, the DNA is TGTGCCAGCAGCTTGGGGCTAGCGGGGGGGATGGGTACGCAGTATTTT.

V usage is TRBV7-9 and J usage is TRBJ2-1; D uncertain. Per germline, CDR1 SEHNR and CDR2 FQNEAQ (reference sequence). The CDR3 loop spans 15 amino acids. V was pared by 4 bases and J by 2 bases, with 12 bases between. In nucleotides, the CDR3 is TGTGCCAGCAGCTCCCCGCGACCTACCTACAATGAGCAGTTCTTC. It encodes CASSSPRPTYNEQFF.

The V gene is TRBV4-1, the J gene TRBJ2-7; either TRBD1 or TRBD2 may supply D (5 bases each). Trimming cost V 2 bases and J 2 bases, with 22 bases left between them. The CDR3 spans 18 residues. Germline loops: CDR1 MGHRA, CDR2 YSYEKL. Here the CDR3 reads CASSQLIKRQPGPYEQYF. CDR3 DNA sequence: TGCGCCAGCAGCCAATTAATCAAGAGACAGCCGGGGCCCTACGAGCAGTACTTC.

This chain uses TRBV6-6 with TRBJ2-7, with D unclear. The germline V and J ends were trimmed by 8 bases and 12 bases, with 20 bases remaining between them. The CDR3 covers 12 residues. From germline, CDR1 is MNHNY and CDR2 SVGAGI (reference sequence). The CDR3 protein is CASGVAPEQRYF. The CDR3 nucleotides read TGTGCCAGCGGGGTCGCCCCAGAACAAAGGTACTTC.

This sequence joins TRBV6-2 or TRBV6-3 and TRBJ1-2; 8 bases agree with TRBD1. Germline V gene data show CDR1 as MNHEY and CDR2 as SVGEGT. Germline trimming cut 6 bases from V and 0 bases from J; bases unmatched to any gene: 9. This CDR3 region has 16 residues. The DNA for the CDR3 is TGTGCCAGCAGGAATAACAGGGGGTCATCTAACTATGGCTACACCTTC. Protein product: CASRNNRGSSNYGYTF.

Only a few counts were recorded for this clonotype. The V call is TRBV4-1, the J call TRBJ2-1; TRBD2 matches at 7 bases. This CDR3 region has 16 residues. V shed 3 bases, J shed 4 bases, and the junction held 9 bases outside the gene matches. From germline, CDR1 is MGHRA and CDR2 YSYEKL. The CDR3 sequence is CASSHIWGEGYNEQFF. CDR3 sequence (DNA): TGCGCCAGCAGCCACATATGGGGGGAGGGGTACAATGAGCAGTTCTTC.

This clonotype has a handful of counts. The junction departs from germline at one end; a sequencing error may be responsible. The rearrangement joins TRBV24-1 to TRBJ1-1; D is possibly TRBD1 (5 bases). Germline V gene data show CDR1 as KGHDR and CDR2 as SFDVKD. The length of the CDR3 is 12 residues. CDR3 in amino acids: CVTQGRGTEAFF. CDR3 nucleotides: TGTGTCACCCAGGGTAGGGGAACTGAAGCTTTCTTT.

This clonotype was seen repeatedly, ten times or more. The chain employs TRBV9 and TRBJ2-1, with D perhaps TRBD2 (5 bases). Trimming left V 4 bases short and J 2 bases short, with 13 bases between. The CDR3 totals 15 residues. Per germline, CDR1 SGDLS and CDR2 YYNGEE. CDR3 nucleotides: TGTGCCAGCAGCACGGGAACTCTCGCCTACAATGAGCAGTTCTTC. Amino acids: CASSTGTLAYNEQFF.

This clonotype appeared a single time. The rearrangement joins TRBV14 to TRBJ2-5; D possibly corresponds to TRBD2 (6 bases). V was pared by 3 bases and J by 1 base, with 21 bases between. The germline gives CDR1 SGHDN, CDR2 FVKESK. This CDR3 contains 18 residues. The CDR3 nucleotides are TGTGCCAGCAGCCATGTGGCTCGGGGACTGCGGGGCCAAGAGACCCAGTACTTC. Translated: CASSHVARGLRGQETQYF.

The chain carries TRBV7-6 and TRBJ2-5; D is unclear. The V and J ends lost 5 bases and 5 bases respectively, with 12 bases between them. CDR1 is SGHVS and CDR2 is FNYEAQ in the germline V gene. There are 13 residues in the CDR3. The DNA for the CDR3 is TGTGCCAGCAGCCCGGCTGGGATGGAGACCCAGTACTTC. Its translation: CASSPAGMETQYF.